This T cell receptor beta chain was sequenced in a study of blood T cell repertoires in COVID-19. Study information: Acute and convalescent COVID-19 samples came from the United States, Italy and Spain. Nucleic acid was either cDNA or gDNA, and it came from T cells, B-cell-depleted T cells, or PBMCs.

Using immunoSEQ multiplex PCR, the repertoire was profiled, and TCRdb retains in-frame clones only, with some absent. The repertoire consists of roughly 250,000 clones, with approximately 84% occurring once and the leading ten covering around 3.3%. Germline CDR1 reads GTSNPN; CDR2 reads SVGIG (reference sequence). The CDR3 length is 15 residues. Trimming took 3 bases from V and 2 from J; bases not matched to a gene: 9. The TCR sequence derives from a woman aged 40-49 years with acute COVID-19. The chain is built from TRBV30 and TRBJ2-7; 8 nucleotides line up with TRBD1. The sequenced material came from PBMCs or T cells enriched from blood (not recorded which). This CDR3 is CAWRFEGQETYEQYF. Written as DNA, the CDR3 is TGTGCCTGGAGGTTTGAGGGACAGGAGACCTACGAGCAGTACTTC.